This T cell receptor (beta chain) was found in a study of blood T cell repertoires in COVID-19. Clones were read by immunoSEQ multiplex PCR, and TCRdb kept only the in-frame ones, dropping some. The repertoire holds roughly 250,000 clones, with approximately 86% as singletons. Between the trimmed V and J ends, which lost 3 bases and 0 bases, there was a span of 11 bases. This CDR3 is built from 15 residues. Per the germline V gene, CDR1 is MGHRA and CDR2 is YSYEKL. This clone was recorded once. The TCR was taken from a man aged 40-49 years who had recovered from COVID-19. What was sequenced was peripheral blood. The chain carries TRBV4-1 and TRBJ1-2, with D possibly matching TRBD1 (6 bases). This CDR3 is CASSQGAVSNYGYTF. CDR3 in DNA: TGCGCCAGCAGCCAGGGGGCAGTCTCTAACTATGGCTACACCTTC.